These 9 T cell receptor beta chains were sequenced from one sample in a study of cytomegalovirus exposure and HLA in healthy donors. The method was immunoSEQ multiplex PCR; TCRdb's version includes in-frame clones alone and lacks a portion of them. The data show about 400,000 clones, around 86% seen once. Sequenced: PBMCs. The receptors come from a woman under 30 in good health and CMV-seronegative.

In its sample, this clone was seen a few times. The chain recombines TRBV28 with TRBJ2-3, with 9 bases matching TRBD1. The CDR3 loop spans 15 amino acids. V was clipped by 6 bases and J by 2 bases; unmatched bases: 6. Germline-derived CDR1 and CDR2 are MDHEN and SYDVKM. Here the CDR3 reads CASREWDRDTDTQYF. DNA for the CDR3: TGTGCCAGCAGAGAGTGGGACAGGGACACAGATACGCAGTATTTT.

The chain couples TRBV13 to TRBJ2-1; 7 bases line up with TRBD2. Per germline, CDR1 PRHDT and CDR2 FYEKMQ (reference sequence). This CDR3 comprises 15 residues. V shed 5 bases, J shed 5 bases, and the junction held 9 bases outside the gene matches. CDR3 in DNA: TGTGCCAGCAGCAACCACACGGGACTAAACAATGAGCAGTTCTTC. Amino acids: CASSNHTGLNNEQFF.

This clone was counted a single time. The CDR3 loop reads CASSQDQGWRGGYTF. The CDR3 region has the DNA TGTGCCAGCAGCCAAGATCAGGGTTGGCGCGGTGGCTACACCTTC. The chain is built from TRBV14 and TRBJ1-2, with a possible D match to TRBD1 (5 bases). CDR1 is SGHDN and CDR2 is FVKESK in the germline V gene. The length of the CDR3 is 15 residues. V lost 0 bases and J lost 7, with 15 bases in between.

This chain joins TRBV6-5 and TRBJ1-1, with D hard to call. The germline V gene has CDR1 MNHEY and CDR2 SVGAGI. This CDR3 is built from 14 residues. The V and J ends lost 6 bases and 0 bases respectively, with 11 bases between them. CDR3 in amino acids: CASRQRVLNTEAFF. DNA for the CDR3: TGTGCCAGCAGGCAGCGAGTTTTGAACACTGAAGCTTTCTTT.

The chain employs TRBV27 and TRBJ2-7, with 10 bases identical to TRBD1. The CDR3 runs to 15 residues. CDR1 MNHEY and CDR2 SMNVEV come from the germline V gene (reference sequence). Trimming cost V 7 bases and J 0 bases; bases outside gene matches: 6. CDR3 in amino acids: CASKGTGASSYEQYF. The CDR3 coding sequence is TGTGCCAGCAAGGGGACAGGGGCGAGCTCCTACGAGCAGTACTTC.

This chain links TRBV28 with TRBJ1-5; TRBD1 aligns across 7 bases. This CDR3 spans 14 amino acids. V gave up 6 bases and J gave up 10 bases; unmatched junction bases: 12. Germline V lookup: CDR1 MDHEN, CDR2 SYDVKM. The CDR3 here is CASSEDRRVGPQHF. The CDR3 nucleotides read TGTGCCAGCAGCGAGGACAGGCGCGTGGGTCCCCAGCATTTT.

The chain is built from TRBV10-2 and TRBJ2-2, with 8 bases aligning to TRBD2. The J segment lost 1 base and the V segment lost 7 bases, leaving 8 bases of the junction unmatched. The CDR3 has 16 residues. Germline values: CDR1 WSHSY, CDR2 SAAADI. CDR3 coding DNA: TGCGCCAGCATAGGAAGCCTAGCGGGGAACACCGGGGAGCTGTTTTTT. This codes for CASIGSLAGNTGELFF.

The sample holds one count of this clone. This chain connects TRBV28 to TRBJ1-1, with D hard to call. The V and J ends lost 6 bases and 0 bases respectively, with 8 bases between them. CDR3 length: 13 residues. Germline CDR1 MDHEN, CDR2 SYDVKM. The CDR3 protein is CASRQTLNTEAFF. CDR3 coding DNA: TGTGCCAGCAGACAGACCTTGAACACTGAAGCTTTCTTT. Based on the CDR3 plus reference TRBV28 and TRBJ1-1, the full variable domain is DVKVTQSSRYLVKRTGEKVFLECVQDMDHENMFWYRQDPGLGLRLIYFSYDVKMKEKGDIPEGYSVSREKKERFSLILESASTNQTSMYLCASRQTLNTEAFFGQGTRLTVV.

The chain is built from TRBV7-2 and TRBJ1-2; TRBD1 agrees at 8 bases. Germline CDR1 and CDR2: SGHTA and FQGNSA. J gave up 6 bases and V 5 bases, and 11 bases lay outside the gene matches. The CDR3 has 15 residues. Here the CDR3 DNA reads TGTGCCAGCAGCCCTCAGACAGGGGAGCGGGATGGCTACACCTTC. Translating it yields CASSPQTGERDGYTF. Filled out from reference TRBV7-2 and TRBJ1-2, the complete variable domain reads GAGVSQSPSNKVTEKGKDVELRCDPISGHTALYWYRQSLGQGLEFLIYFQGNSAPDKSGLPSDRFSAERTGGSVSTLTIQRTQQEDSAVYLCASSPQTGERDGYTFGSGTRLTVV.